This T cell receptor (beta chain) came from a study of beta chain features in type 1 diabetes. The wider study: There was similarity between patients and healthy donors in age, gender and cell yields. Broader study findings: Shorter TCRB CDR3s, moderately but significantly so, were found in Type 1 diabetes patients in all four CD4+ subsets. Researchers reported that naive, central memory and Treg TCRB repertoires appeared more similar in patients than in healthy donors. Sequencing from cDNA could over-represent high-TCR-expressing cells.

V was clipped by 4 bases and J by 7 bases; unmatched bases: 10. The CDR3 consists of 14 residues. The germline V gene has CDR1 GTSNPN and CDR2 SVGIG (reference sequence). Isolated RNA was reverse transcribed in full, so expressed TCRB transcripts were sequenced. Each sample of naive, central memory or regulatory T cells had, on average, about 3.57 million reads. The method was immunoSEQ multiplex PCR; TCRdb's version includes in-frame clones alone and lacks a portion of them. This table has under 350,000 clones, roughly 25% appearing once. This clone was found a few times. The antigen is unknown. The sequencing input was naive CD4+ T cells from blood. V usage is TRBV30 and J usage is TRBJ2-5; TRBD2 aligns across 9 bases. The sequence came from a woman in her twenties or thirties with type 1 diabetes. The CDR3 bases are TGTGCCTGGAATGGCGGGAGGGCCTTTGTGACCCAGTACTTC. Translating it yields CAWNGGRAFVTQYF.